This T cell receptor beta chain was documented in a study of blood T cell repertoires in COVID-19. For the study at large: Sources were T cells, B-cell-depleted T cells, or PBMCs; the material itself was cDNA or gDNA.

V was pared by 3 bases and J by 2 bases, with 11 bases between. The germline V gene encodes CDR1 KGHSH and CDR2 LQKENI. This CDR3 has 14 residues. Assay used: immunoSEQ multiplex PCR; TCRdb lists only in-frame clones, some missing. The table has about 55,000 clones, roughly 80% seen once; the top ten hold about 15%. This receptor was identified in a woman aged 70-85 years with acute or convalescent COVID-19. Material: peripheral blood. This sequence joins TRBV18 and TRBJ2-7, with D tentatively TRBD2 (6 bases). In DNA form, the CDR3 reads TGTGCCAGCTCACCGTGGGAGGAGACCTACGAGCAGTACTTC. As protein: CASSPWEETYEQYF.